Below are 22 T cell receptor beta chains sequenced from a single sample in a study of cytomegalovirus exposure and HLA in healthy donors. Primers included in the PCR were 60 Vbeta and 13 Jbeta primers. Data came from immunoSEQ multiplex PCR; TCRdb stores just in-frame clones and leaves some out. The sample lists 150,000 to 200,000 clones, 82% occurring once. The sequencing sample was made of PBMCs. The receptors originated from a man aged 40-49 years in good health and CMV-seronegative.

The chain joins TRBV7-6 to TRBJ2-7; TRBD1 matches at 10 bases. The ends lost 5 bases at V and 6 bases at J; junction bases unmatched: 10. Germline CDR1 is SGHVS and CDR2 is FNYEAQ. The CDR3 is 15 residues long. The CDR3 DNA follows: TGTGCCAGCAGCCCCAGACAGGGGGCGTTTGGCGAGCAGTACTTC. Translating gives CASSPRQGAFGEQYF.

The V and J genes are TRBV12-2 and TRBJ2-3; no DNA check was done on the table's D call, TRBD2. TRBV12-2 is a documented pseudogene. The CDR3 consists of 16 residues. CDR3 nucleotides: TGTGCAAGTCGCCGACCGACTAGCGGGAGCACAGATACGCAGTATTTT. Encoded protein: CASRRPTSGSTDTQYF.

This clone was observed a few times. The chain has TRBV11-3 and TRBJ2-3; 11 nucleotides agree with TRBD2. The ends lost 7 bases at V and 3 bases at J; junction bases unmatched: 12. CDR1 SGHNT and CDR2 YENEEA come from the germline V gene. The CDR3 is 17 residues long. As DNA, the CDR3 is TGTGCCAGCACCCGCGACGGGGGGACTAGCGGAACAGATACGCAGTATTTT. Protein: CASTRDGGTSGTDTQYF.

The gene calls are TRBV7-3 and TRBJ2-1; the match to TRBD2 covers 12 bases. This CDR3 comprises 14 residues. Germline trimming cut 4 bases from V and 12 bases from J; bases unmatched to any gene: 7. Germline CDR1 reads SGHTA; CDR2 reads FQGTGA. The CDR3 DNA reads TGTGCCAGCAGCTCATCTAGCGGGGGGGCCTGGCAGTTCTTC. It specifies CASSSSSGGAWQFF.

The V and J genes are TRBV2 and TRBJ2-3, with D maybe TRBD2 (6 bases). Germline V gene lookup returns CDR1 SNHLY and CDR2 FYNNEI. Trimming left V 4 bases short and J 1 base short, with 18 bases between. The CDR3 runs to 17 residues. The CDR3 loop is CASSGARRTGGTDTQYF. The CDR3 DNA is TGTGCCAGCAGTGGGGCCCGCCGGACGGGGGGCACAGATACGCAGTATTTT. Looking up the rest from reference TRBV2 and TRBJ2-3 gives the full variable domain: EPEVTQTPSHQVTQMGQEVILRCVPISNHLYFYWYRQILGQKVEFLVSFYNNEISEKSEIFDDQFSVERPDGSNFTLKIRSTKLEDSAMYFCASSGARRTGGTDTQYFGPGTRLTVL.

The chain joins TRBV4-3 to TRBJ1-6; 7 nucleotides align to TRBD1. Losses at the gene ends were 0 bases for V and 13 bases for J; bases not matched to a gene: 12. The CDR3 spans 16 residues. Germline lookup yields CDR1 LGHNA and CDR2 YSLEER. CDR3 nucleotides: TGCGCCAGCAGCCAAGATCGGCGACTGGGACAGTTCCCCCTCCACTTT. Translated: CASSQDRRLGQFPLHF.

The genes are TRBV4-3 and TRBJ2-4; D ambiguous. V lost 1 base and J 0 bases, leaving 7 bases between the germline ends. The germline V gene has CDR1 LGHNA and CDR2 YSLEER. The CDR3 contains 15 residues. CDR3 in amino acids: CASSQGRIAKNIQYF. CDR3 in DNA: TGCGCCAGCAGCCAAGGCAGGATAGCCAAAAACATTCAGTACTTC.

V is TRBV6-1 and J is TRBJ2-5; 12 bases map to TRBD1. Germline trimming cut 3 bases from V and 5 bases from J; bases unmatched to any gene: 10. Germline V gives CDR1 MNHNS, CDR2 SASEGT. This CDR3 is built from 17 residues. The CDR3 nucleotides are TGTGCCAGCAGTGAGGGGACAGGGGGCGTTAGTTGGGAGACCCAGTACTTC. Protein product: CASSEGTGGVSWETQYF.

This clone was recorded only once. This chain uses TRBV5-1 with TRBJ2-7; 7 nucleotides line up with TRBD1. With 4 bases clipped from V and 3 bases from J, the junction kept 7 bases outside the gene matches. Germline V gene sequence: CDR1 SGHRS, CDR2 YFSETQ. This CDR3 has 14 amino acids. CDR3 in DNA: TGCGCCAGCAGCATAGAGCGACAGGGCTACGAGCAGTACTTC. As protein: CASSIERQGYEQYF.

The chain is built from TRBV7-9 and TRBJ1-4; 8 bases line up with TRBD1. Germline-derived CDR1 and CDR2 are SEHNR and FQNEAQ (reference sequence). V dropped 4 bases and J dropped 7; count of bases not matched to a gene: 5. CDR3 length: 14 amino acids. CDR3 DNA sequence: TGTGCCAGCAGCTCAGGACAGGGATCTGAAAAACTGTTTTTT. The encoded protein is CASSSGQGSEKLFF.

The chain couples TRBV20-1 to TRBJ2-5; D is uncertain. Looked up from germline, CDR1 is DFQATT and CDR2 is SNEGSKA (reference sequence). The CDR3 covers 11 residues. Trimming left V 6 bases short and J 5 bases short, with 10 bases between. CDR3 DNA sequence: TGCAGTGCAGGCGCAGCGGAGACCCAGTACTTC. Amino acid sequence: CSAGAAETQYF.

The V gene is TRBV6-1, the J gene TRBJ1-2; maybe TRBD1 (5 bases). This CDR3 contains 15 residues. Germline values: CDR1 MNHNS, CDR2 SASEGT. V gave up 4 bases and J gave up 5 bases, with 17 bases separating them. CDR3 sequence reads: CASSGAGGVRYGYTF. As DNA, the CDR3 is TGTGCCAGCAGTGGAGCGGGGGGGGTAAGGTATGGCTACACCTTC.

The chain is built from TRBV6-1 and TRBJ1-2; TRBD1 matches at 7 bases. Germline V gene data show CDR1 as MNHNS and CDR2 as SASEGT. This CDR3 is built from 13 residues. V gave up 8 bases and J gave up 8 bases; unmatched junction bases: 11. The CDR3 nucleotides are TGTGCCAGCGTTATAGGGCAGGGGGGAGGCTACACCTTC. Translated: CASVIGQGGGYTF.

The rearrangement links TRBV27 to TRBJ2-5; 7 positions match TRBD1. The V gene's germline CDR1 is MNHEY and CDR2 SMNVEV (reference sequence). CDR3 length: 12 residues. V lost 4 bases and J lost 14; bases outside the gene matches: 10. The CDR3 region is CASSSIPGQLYF. In DNA form, the CDR3 reads TGTGCCAGCAGTTCAATACCGGGACAGCTTTACTTC.

CDR3 loop: CASSLLGGNYGYTF. In DNA form, the CDR3 reads TGTGCCAGCAGCTTATTGGGGGGGAACTATGGCTACACCTTC. This chain uses TRBV7-9 with TRBJ1-2; D possibly corresponds to TRBD1 (5 bases). V lost 2 bases, J lost 2 bases, and 9 bases lay in between. CDR1 and CDR2 (germline): SEHNR, FQNEAQ (reference sequence). The CDR3 runs to 14 residues.

The chain carries TRBV28 and TRBJ2-7; TRBD1 matches 7 bases. Germline loops: CDR1 MDHEN, CDR2 SYDVKM. V lost 4 bases to trimming and J lost 6 bases; unmatched junction nucleotides: 9. CDR3 length: 14 residues. The CDR3 DNA sequence: TGTGCCAGCAGTTCAGGGACAGAGCCTGCCGAGCAGTACTTC. It specifies CASSSGTEPAEQYF. Looking up the rest from reference TRBV28 and TRBJ2-7 gives the full variable domain: DVKVTQSSRYLVKRTGEKVFLECVQDMDHENMFWYRQDPGLGLRLIYFSYDVKMKEKGDIPEGYSVSREKKERFSLILESASTNQTSMYLCASSSGTEPAEQYFGPGTRLTVT.

This chain uses TRBV11-3 with TRBJ2-2; D possibly corresponds to TRBD2 (6 bases). The ends were cut back, 2 bases at V and 5 bases at J, with 9 bases in the middle. Germline V gene lookup returns CDR1 SGHNT and CDR2 YENEEA. The CDR3 consists of 14 residues. Written as DNA, the CDR3 is TGTGCCAGCAGCTTATTGCGGGGAACCGGGGAGCTGTTTTTT. This translates into CASSLLRGTGELFF.

The CDR3 reads CASSSSGTGAAGELFF. The CDR3 DNA sequence: TGTGCCAGCAGCTCCTCCGGGACAGGGGCCGCCGGGGAGCTGTTTTTT. The chain uses TRBV7-3 and TRBJ2-2; TRBD1 matches 10 bases. The CDR3 has 16 amino acids. The V and J ends lost 4 bases and 6 bases, in that order; junction bases with no gene match: 8. CDR1 is SGHTA and CDR2 is FQGTGA in the germline V gene.

The V and J genes are TRBV30 and TRBJ2-2; a weak D match, TRBD2 (6 bases). V lost 5 bases, J lost 5 bases, and 15 bases lay in between. The CDR3 extends over 14 amino acids. Germline CDR1 is GTSNPN and CDR2 is SVGIG (reference sequence). In DNA, the CDR3 is TGTGCCTGGTCCGGGCAGGGAGGAACCGGGGAGCTGTTTTTT. The encoded protein is CAWSGQGGTGELFF.

The rearrangement links TRBV6-6 to TRBJ1-6; a possible D gene is TRBD1 (5 bases). Germline V gene lookup returns CDR1 MNHNY and CDR2 SVGAGI (reference sequence). CDR3 size: 11 residues. CDR3 sequence reads: CGAQGNSPLHF. DNA of the CDR3: TGTGGAGCGCAGGGAAATTCACCCCTCCACTTT.

The chain employs TRBV28 and TRBJ1-6; D not resolved. CDR1 and CDR2 (germline): MDHEN, SYDVKM. The CDR3 consists of 12 residues. V lost 7 bases, J lost 7 bases, and 8 bases lay in between. CDR3 sequence reads: CASTTFNSPLHF. The CDR3 nucleotides are TGTGCCAGCACCACATTCAATTCACCCCTCCACTTT. Variable domain in full (rest from reference TRBV28 and TRBJ1-6): DVKVTQSSRYLVKRTGEKVFLECVQDMDHENMFWYRQDPGLGLRLIYFSYDVKMKEKGDIPEGYSVSREKKERFSLILESASTNQTSMYLCASTTFNSPLHFGNGTRLTVT.

The CDR3 loop reads CASSPHQVNDEQYF. The CDR3 DNA reads TGTGCCAGCAGCCCGCATCAGGTAAACGACGAGCAGTACTTC. The genes are TRBV16 and TRBJ2-7; D remains unclear. Germline V gene data show CDR1 as KGHSY and CDR2 as FQNENV. Trimming cost V 4 bases and J 5 bases, with 15 bases left between them. The CDR3 runs to 14 residues.